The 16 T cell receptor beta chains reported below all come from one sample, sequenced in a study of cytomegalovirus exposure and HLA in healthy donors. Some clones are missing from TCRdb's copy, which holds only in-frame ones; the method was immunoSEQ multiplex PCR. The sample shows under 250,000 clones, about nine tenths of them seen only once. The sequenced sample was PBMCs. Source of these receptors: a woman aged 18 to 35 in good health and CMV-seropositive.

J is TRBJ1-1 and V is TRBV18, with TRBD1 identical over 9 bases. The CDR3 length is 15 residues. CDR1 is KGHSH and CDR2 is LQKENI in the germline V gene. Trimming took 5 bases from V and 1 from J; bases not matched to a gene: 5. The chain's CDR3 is CASSIGTGTNTEAFF. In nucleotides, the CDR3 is TGTGCCAGCTCAATCGGGACAGGGACGAACACTGAAGCTTTCTTT.

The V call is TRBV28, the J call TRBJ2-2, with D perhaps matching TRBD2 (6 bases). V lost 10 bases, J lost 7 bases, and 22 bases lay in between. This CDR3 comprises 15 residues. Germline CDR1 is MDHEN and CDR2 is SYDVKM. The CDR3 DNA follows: TGTGCCATCTTCGGGAACAACGGAGGGCACGGGGAGCTGTTTTTT. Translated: CAIFGNNGGHGELFF.

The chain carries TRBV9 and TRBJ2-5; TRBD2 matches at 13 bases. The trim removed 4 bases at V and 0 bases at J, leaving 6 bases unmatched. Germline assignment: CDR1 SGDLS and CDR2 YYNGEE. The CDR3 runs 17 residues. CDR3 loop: CASSSRLAGGHQETQYF. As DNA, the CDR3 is TGTGCCAGCAGCTCCCGACTAGCGGGAGGTCACCAAGAGACCCAGTACTTC.

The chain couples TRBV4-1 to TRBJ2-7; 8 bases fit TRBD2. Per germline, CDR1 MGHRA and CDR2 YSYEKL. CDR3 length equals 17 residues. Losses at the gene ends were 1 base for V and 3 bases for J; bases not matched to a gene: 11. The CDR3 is CASSQAGGLAHFYEQYF. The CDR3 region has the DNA TGCGCCAGCAGCCAAGCGGGGGGGCTAGCTCACTTCTACGAGCAGTACTTC.

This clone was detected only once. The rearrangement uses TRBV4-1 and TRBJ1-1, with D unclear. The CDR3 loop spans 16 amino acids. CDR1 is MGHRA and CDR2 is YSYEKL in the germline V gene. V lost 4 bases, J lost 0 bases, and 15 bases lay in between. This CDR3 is CASSPLPPGLNTEAFF. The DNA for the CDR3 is TGCGCCAGCAGCCCTCTACCCCCCGGTTTGAACACTGAAGCTTTCTTT.

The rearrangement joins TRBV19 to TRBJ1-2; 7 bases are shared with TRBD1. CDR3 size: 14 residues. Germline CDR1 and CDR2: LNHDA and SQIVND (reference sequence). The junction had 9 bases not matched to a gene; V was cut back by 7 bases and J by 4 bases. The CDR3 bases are TGTGCCAGTAATTTTCGGGACAGTCGCTATGGCTACACCTTC. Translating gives CASNFRDSRYGYTF.

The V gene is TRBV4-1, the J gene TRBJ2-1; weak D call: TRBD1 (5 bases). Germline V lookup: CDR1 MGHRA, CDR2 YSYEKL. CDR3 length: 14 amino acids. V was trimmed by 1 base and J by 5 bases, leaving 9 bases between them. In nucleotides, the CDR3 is TGCGCCAGCAGCCAAGGAGACAGCGACAATGAGCAGTTCTTC. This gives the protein CASSQGDSDNEQFF.

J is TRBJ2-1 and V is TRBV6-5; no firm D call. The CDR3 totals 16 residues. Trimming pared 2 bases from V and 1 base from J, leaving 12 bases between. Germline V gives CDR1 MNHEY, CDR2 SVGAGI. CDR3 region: CASSYLNRRSYNEQFF. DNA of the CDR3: TGTGCCAGCAGTTACCTTAACCGGCGGTCCTACAATGAGCAGTTCTTC.

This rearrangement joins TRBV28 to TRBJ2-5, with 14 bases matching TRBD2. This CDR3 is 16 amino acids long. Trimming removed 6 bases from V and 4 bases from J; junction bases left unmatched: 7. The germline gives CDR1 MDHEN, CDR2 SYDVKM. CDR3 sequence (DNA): TGTGCCAGCAGATCCGGGACTAGCGGGAGAGGAGAGACCCAGTACTTC. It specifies CASRSGTSGRGETQYF.

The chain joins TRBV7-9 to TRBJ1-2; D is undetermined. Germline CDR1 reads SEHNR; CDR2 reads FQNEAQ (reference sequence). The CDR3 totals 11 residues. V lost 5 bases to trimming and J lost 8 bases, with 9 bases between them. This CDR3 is CASSPAEGYTF. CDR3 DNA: TGTGCCAGCAGCCCTGCTGAGGGCTACACCTTC.

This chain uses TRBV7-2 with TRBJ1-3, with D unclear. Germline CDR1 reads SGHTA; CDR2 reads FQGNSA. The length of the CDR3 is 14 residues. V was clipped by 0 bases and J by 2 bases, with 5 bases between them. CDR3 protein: CASSLATTGNTIYF. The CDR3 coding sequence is TGTGCCAGCAGCTTAGCCACAACTGGAAACACCATATATTTT.

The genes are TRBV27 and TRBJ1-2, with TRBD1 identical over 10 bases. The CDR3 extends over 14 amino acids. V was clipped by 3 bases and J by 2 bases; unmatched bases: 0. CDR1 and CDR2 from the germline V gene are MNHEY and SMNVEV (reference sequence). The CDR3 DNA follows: TGTGCCAGCAGTTTGGGACAGGGGAACTATGGCTACACCTTC. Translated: CASSLGQGNYGYTF.

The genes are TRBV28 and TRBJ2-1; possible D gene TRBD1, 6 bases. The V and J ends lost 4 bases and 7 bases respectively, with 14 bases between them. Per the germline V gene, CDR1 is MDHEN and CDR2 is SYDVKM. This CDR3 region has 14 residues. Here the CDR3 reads CASSSLSRGNEQFF. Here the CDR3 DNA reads TGTGCCAGCAGTTCCCTATCTAGGGGGAATGAGCAGTTCTTC.

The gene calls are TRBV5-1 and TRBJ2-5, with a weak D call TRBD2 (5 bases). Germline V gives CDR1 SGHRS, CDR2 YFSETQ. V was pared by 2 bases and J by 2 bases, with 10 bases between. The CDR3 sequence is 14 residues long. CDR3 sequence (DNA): TGCGCCAGCAGCTTACTAGTTTCTCAAGAGACCCAGTACTTC. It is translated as CASSLLVSQETQYF.

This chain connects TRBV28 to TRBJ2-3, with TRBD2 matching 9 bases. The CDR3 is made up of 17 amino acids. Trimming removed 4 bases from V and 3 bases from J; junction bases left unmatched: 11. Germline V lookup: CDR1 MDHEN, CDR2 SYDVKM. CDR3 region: CASSSSWGGRETDTQYF. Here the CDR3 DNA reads TGTGCCAGCAGTTCATCCTGGGGCGGGAGGGAGACAGATACGCAGTATTTT.

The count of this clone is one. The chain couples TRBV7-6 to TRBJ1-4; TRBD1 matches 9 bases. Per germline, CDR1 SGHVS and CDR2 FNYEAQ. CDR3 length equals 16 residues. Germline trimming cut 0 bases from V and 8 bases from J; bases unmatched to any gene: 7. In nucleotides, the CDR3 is TGTGCCAGCAGCTTAGCGGAGACAGGGGGAGGAGAAAAACTGTTTTTT. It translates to CASSLAETGGGEKLFF.